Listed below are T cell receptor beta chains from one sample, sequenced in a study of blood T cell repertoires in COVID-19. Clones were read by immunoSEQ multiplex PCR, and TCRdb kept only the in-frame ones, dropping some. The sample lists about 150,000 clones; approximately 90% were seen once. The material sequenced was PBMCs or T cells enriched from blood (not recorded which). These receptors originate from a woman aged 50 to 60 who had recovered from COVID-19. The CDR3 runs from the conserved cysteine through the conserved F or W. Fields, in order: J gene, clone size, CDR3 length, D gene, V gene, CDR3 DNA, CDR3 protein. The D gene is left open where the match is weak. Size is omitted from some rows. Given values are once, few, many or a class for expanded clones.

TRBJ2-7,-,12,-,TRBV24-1,TGTGCCACGTCGTCGGGACTCTACGAGCAGTACTTC,CATSSGLYEQYF
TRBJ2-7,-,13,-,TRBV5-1,TGCGCCAGCAGCTTGGCTCGTTCCTACGAGCAGTACTTC,CASSLARSYEQYF
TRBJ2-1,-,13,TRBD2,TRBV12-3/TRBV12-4,TGTGCCAGCACAGACGGGGGGTACAATGAGCAGTTCTTC,CASTDGGYNEQFF
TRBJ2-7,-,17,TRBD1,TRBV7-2,TGTGCCAGCAGCTTAGGAGGGGCGGGGACAGGGACGGATGAGCAGTACTTC,CASSLGGAGTGTDEQYF
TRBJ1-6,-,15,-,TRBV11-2,TGTGCCAGCAGCTCGCGGCGGGGGTCCAATTCACCCCTCCACTTT,CASSSRRGSNSPLHF
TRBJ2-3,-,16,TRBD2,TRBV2,TGTGCCAGCAGTGGTGCGGCGGGGGGCAGCACAGATACGCAGTATTTT,CASSGAAGGSTDTQYF
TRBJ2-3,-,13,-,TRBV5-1,TGCGCCAGCAGCGCGGCGGTCACAGATACGCAGTATTTT,CASSAAVTDTQYF
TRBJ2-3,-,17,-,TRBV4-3,TGCGCCAGCAGCCAAGACGACAGGCCTCCTAGCACAGATACGCAGTATTTT,CASSQDDRPPSTDTQYF
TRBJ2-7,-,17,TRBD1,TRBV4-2,TGTGCCAGCAGCCAAGATACATCGAGGACAGGTCCCTACGAGCAGTACTTC,CASSQDTSRTGPYEQYF
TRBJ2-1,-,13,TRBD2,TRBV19,TGTGCCAGTAGTCGGCGGGGGGGCAATGAGCAGTTCTTC,CASSRRGGNEQFF
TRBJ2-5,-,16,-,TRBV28,TGTGCCAGCAGCCCCGGAACCCACAGGGTCGGCGGGACCCAGTACTTC,CASSPGTHRVGGTQYF
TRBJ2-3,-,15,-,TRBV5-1,TGCGCCAGCAGCTTGGGGGGCAGGCGCACAGATACGCAGTATTTT,CASSLGGRRTDTQYF
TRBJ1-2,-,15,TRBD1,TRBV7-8,TGTGCCAGCAGCTCAAGACAGGGGGTATCTGGTGGCTACACCTTC,CASSSRQGVSGGYTF
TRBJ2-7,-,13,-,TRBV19,TGTGCCAGTAGTCGAGCGGGCTCCTACGAGCAGTACTTC,CASSRAGSYEQYF
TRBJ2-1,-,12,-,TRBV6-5,TGTGCCAGCAGCTTAAAGGAGGGGCGATCAGTCTTC,CASSLKEGRSVF
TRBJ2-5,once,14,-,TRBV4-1,TGCGCCAGCAGCCAAGTTGCCGGGATGGAGACCCAGTACTTC,CASSQVAGMETQYF
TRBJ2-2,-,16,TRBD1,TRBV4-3,TGCGCCAGCAGCCAATGGGGACAGAAGACCACCGGGGAGCTGTTTTTT,CASSQWGQKTTGELFF
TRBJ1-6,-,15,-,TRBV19,TGTGCCAGTAGTATAGATCGCGGGGGGAATTCACCCCTCCACTTT,CASSIDRGGNSPLHF
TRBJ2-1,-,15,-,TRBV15,TGTGCCACCAGCAGGGTAGTGAACCCCTACAATGAGCAGTTCTTC,CATSRVVNPYNEQFF
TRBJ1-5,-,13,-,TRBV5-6,TGTGCCAGCAGCTTGGGGGCAGCTCAGCCCCAGCATTTT,CASSLGAAQPQHF
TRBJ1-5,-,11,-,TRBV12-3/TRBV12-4,TGTGCGGACAGAAACAATCAGCCCCAGCATTTT,CADRNNQPQHF
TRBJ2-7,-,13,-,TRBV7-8,TGTGCCAGTCGAGAGGGGGGGGCTTACGAGCAGTACTTC,CASREGGAYEQYF
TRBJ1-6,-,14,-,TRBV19,TGTGCCAGTAGTGGGGGGGCCTATAATTCACCCCTCCACTTT,CASSGGAYNSPLHF
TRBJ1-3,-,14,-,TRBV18,TGTGCCAGCTCCGAGGACAGCTCTGGAAACACCATATATTTT,CASSEDSSGNTIYF
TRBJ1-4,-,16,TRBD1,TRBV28,TGTGCCAGCAGTTTAGGGTCGACAGGGCGCCAAGAAAAACTGTTTTTT,CASSLGSTGRQEKLFF
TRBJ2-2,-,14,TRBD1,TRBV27,TGTGCCAGCAGAGGACAGGGAGACACCGGGGAGCTGTTTTTT,CASRGQGDTGELFF
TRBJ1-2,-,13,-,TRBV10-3,TGTGCCATCAGCGAACCGGGAAAATATGGCTACACCTTC,CAISEPGKYGYTF